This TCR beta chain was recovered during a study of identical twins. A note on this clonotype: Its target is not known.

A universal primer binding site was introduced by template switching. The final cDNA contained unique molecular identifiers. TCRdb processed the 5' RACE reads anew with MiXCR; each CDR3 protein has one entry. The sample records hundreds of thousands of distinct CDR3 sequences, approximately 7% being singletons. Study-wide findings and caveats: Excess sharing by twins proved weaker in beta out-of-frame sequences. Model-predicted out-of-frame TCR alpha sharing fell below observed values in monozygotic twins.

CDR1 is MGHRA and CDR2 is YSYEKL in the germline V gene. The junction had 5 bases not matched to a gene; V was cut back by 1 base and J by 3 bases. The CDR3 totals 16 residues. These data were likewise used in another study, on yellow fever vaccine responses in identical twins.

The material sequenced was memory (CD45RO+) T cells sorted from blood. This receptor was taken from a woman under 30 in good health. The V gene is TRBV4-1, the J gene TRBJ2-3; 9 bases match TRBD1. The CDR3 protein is CASSQAGTGRTDTQYF. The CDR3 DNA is TGCGCCAGCAGCCAAGCCGGGACAGGGAGGACAGATACGCAGTATTTT.